This T cell receptor (beta chain) stems from a study of cytomegalovirus exposure and HLA in healthy donors. Broader study findings: Relative to the approximately 700-donor mean, N-insertions were reportedly fewer in an Asian-associated ancestry cluster in a later analysis. When presence/absence was analysed, sequencing depth was taken to be roughly uniform across donors.

These donors, healthy bone marrow donors, were studied. The PCR contained 60 Vbeta and 13 Jbeta primers. The assay was immunoSEQ multiplex PCR, and TCRdb's table has in-frame clones only and misses some. This sample has roughly 200,000 clones, with roughly 85% found just once. As concerns this clone: Its antigen remains unknown.

The source is a woman in her fifties or sixties in good health and CMV-seronegative. Sequencing used PBMCs.

Written as DNA, the CDR3 is TGTGCCAGCAGCTCGGCGGGAGGGGGGTTCAATGAGCAGTTCTTC. Protein sequence: CASSSAGGGFNEQFF. The chain uses TRBV7-2 and TRBJ2-1; 9 bases fit TRBD2. Per the germline V gene, CDR1 is SGHTA and CDR2 is FQGNSA. There are 15 residues in the CDR3. The J segment lost 6 bases and the V segment lost 4 bases, leaving 7 bases of the junction unmatched.